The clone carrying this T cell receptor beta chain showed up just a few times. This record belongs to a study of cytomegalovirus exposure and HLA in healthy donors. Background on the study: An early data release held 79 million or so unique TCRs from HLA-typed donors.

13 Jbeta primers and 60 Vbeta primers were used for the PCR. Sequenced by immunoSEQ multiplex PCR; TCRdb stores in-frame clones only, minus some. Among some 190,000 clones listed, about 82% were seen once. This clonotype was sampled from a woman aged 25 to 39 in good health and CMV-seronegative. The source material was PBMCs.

CDR3 nucleotides: TGTGCCAGCAGCGGGGGACAGGGCCATGAAGCTTTCTTT. The encoded protein is CASSGGQGHEAFF. The chain uses TRBV11-3 and TRBJ1-1, with 9 bases fitting TRBD1. The V segment lost 5 bases and the J segment 7 bases; nucleotides outside the gene matches: 5. The CDR3 is 13 residues long. CDR1 SGHNT and CDR2 YENEEA come from the germline V gene.